What follows are 4 T cell receptor beta chains derived from one specimen sequenced in a study of blood T cell repertoires in COVID-19. The method was immunoSEQ multiplex PCR; TCRdb's version includes in-frame clones alone and lacks a portion of them. The data contain some 97,000 clones, just under 85% of them singletons. Sequencing input: peripheral blood. The receptors were sampled from a man aged 50-60 years with active or convalescent COVID-19.

This chain uses TRBV2 with TRBJ2-2; D remains ambiguous. V lost 3 bases, J lost 4 bases, and 12 bases lay in between. Looked up from germline, CDR1 is SNHLY and CDR2 is FYNNEI. The CDR3 extends over 15 amino acids. The CDR3 nucleotides read TGTGCCAGCAGTGAGACTCCCCCGGGCACCGGGGAGCTGTTTTTT. Translating it yields CASSETPPGTGELFF.

The chain carries TRBV7-3 and TRBJ2-1, with 9 bases lining up with TRBD2. V lost 3 bases, J lost 4 bases, and 4 bases stayed unmatched. The CDR3 contains 15 residues. Germline loops: CDR1 SGHTA, CDR2 FQGTGA. CDR3 protein: CASSFGTSLYNEQFF. CDR3 DNA: TGTGCCAGCAGCTTCGGGACTAGCCTTTACAATGAGCAGTTCTTC.

The J gene is TRBJ1-2, the V gene TRBV19, with a tentative D call TRBD1 (6 bases). The V gene's germline CDR1 is LNHDA and CDR2 SQIVND (reference sequence). Deletions cut 7 bases from V and 3 bases from J, with 12 bases between. The CDR3 is 13 residues long. The CDR3 reads CASTTGGYYGYTF. CDR3 sequence (DNA): TGTGCCAGTACCACGGGGGGCTACTATGGCTACACCTTC.

The chain is built from TRBV24-1 and TRBJ2-1; TRBD1 agrees at 8 bases. This CDR3 spans 15 amino acids. V shed 5 bases and J 10 bases; nucleotides not matched to a gene: 12. Germline-derived CDR1 and CDR2 are KGHDR and SFDVKD. CDR3 residues: CATSGLTRQGTEQFF. The CDR3 nucleotides read TGTGCCACCAGTGGCTTAACCCGACAGGGGACGGAGCAGTTCTTC.